The 27 T cell receptor beta chains presented below share a single source sample, sequenced in a study of blood T cell repertoires in COVID-19. Sequencing used immunoSEQ multiplex PCR; TCRdb keeps in-frame clones, though not all of them. Of 30,000 to 40,000 clones in the sample, about 90% were seen once. Material: peripheral blood. These receptors were taken from a middle-aged man with active or convalescent COVID-19.

This clone was picked up a small number of times. The chain couples TRBV2 to TRBJ1-5; 8 positions match TRBD1. This CDR3 has 16 residues. Germline V gene data show CDR1 as SNHLY and CDR2 as FYNNEI. With V trimmed by 7 bases and J by 2 bases, 10 bases remained unmatched. CDR3 sequence reads: CASTSDRVAGNQPQHF. The CDR3 region has the DNA TGTGCCAGCACCTCGGACAGGGTCGCTGGCAATCAGCCCCAGCATTTT.

The V and J genes are TRBV18 and TRBJ1-2; 7 nucleotides agree with TRBD1. V was pared by 1 base and J by 4 bases, with 9 bases of the junction left unmatched. Per germline, CDR1 KGHSH and CDR2 LQKENI. The CDR3 totals 16 residues. CDR3 DNA: TGTGCCAGCTCACCACGGAAAGGGGGCGATCCCTATGGCTACACCTTC. This sequence encodes CASSPRKGGDPYGYTF.

V is TRBV28 and J is TRBJ2-5, with a possible D match to TRBD1 (6 bases). The germline CDR1 and CDR2 sequences are MDHEN and SYDVKM. CDR3 length: 13 residues. V dropped 9 bases and J dropped 5 bases, with 16 bases sitting between them. CDR3 DNA: TGTGCCAGTAGCAGGGGTTGGAGGGAGACCCAGTACTTC. Translation: CASSRGWRETQYF. Full variable domain (rest looked up from reference TRBV28 and TRBJ2-5): DVKVTQSSRYLVKRTGEKVFLECVQDMDHENMFWYRQDPGLGLRLIYFSYDVKMKEKGDIPEGYSVSREKKERFSLILESASTNQTSMYLCASSRGWRETQYFGPGTRLLVL.

This clone was recorded only once. The chain uses TRBV15 and TRBJ2-2; D is possibly TRBD1 (5 bases). CDR1 LNHNV and CDR2 YYDKDF come from the germline V gene (reference sequence). The CDR3 spans 15 residues. V lost 0 bases and J 3 bases, leaving 8 bases between the germline ends. CDR3 nucleotide sequence: TGTGCCACCAGCAGAGATTCACAGGACACCGGGGAGCTGTTTTTT. It codes for CATSRDSQDTGELFF.

This rearrangement joins TRBV19 to TRBJ1-2, with a possible D match to TRBD1 (6 bases). Germline CDR1 reads LNHDA; CDR2 reads SQIVND (reference sequence). The length of the CDR3 is 14 residues. The V and J ends lost 5 bases and 8 bases respectively, with 18 bases between them. This CDR3 reads CASSRNRATVGYTF. Here the CDR3 DNA reads TGTGCCAGTAGTCGCAACAGGGCCACCGTAGGCTACACCTTC.

This chain uses TRBV5-4 with TRBJ1-1; D gene unclear. This CDR3 comprises 13 residues. Trimming stripped 0 bases from V and 6 bases from J, with 9 bases between. Germline assignment: CDR1 SGHNT and CDR2 YYREEE (reference sequence). CDR3 loop: CASSLAQIAEAFF. Written as DNA, the CDR3 is TGTGCCAGCAGCTTGGCTCAGATCGCTGAAGCTTTCTTT.

This chain connects TRBV18 to TRBJ2-5; 7 nucleotides align to TRBD1. CDR3 size: 15 residues. Trimming cost V 3 bases and J 1 base; bases outside gene matches: 5. Per germline, CDR1 KGHSH and CDR2 LQKENI. In DNA form, the CDR3 reads TGTGCCAGCTCACCGGAGACAGGGAGCCAAGAGACCCAGTACTTC. Its protein product is CASSPETGSQETQYF.

CDR3 protein: CATSLRWGEGLYNEQFF. CDR3 coding DNA: TGTGCCACCAGCTTGAGATGGGGGGAGGGCCTCTACAATGAGCAGTTCTTC. The rearrangement joins TRBV15 to TRBJ2-1; 7 bases agree with TRBD2. There are 17 residues in the CDR3. Trimming at V came to 5 bases and at J to 3 bases, leaving 13 bases not matched to a gene. CDR1 LNHNV and CDR2 YYDKDF come from the germline V gene (reference sequence).

The chain joins TRBV3-1 (or the pseudogene TRBV3-2) to TRBJ2-1; D might be TRBD2 (5 bases). This CDR3 has 12 amino acids. Trimming removed 1 base from V and 8 bases from J, with 6 bases in between. Germline CDR1 and CDR2: LGHDT and YNNKEL (reference sequence). CDR3 amino acids: CASSQVGDEQFF. The CDR3 DNA sequence: TGTGCCAGCAGCCAAGTCGGGGATGAGCAGTTCTTC.

The CDR3 DNA reads as TGCGCCAGCAGCCAAGATATGCAGGGGTACGAGCAGTACTTC. Its translation: CASSQDMQGYEQYF. The V call is TRBV4-3, the J call TRBJ2-7, with D perhaps TRBD1 (6 bases). The CDR3 totals 14 residues. From germline, CDR1 is LGHNA and CDR2 YSLEER. Deletions cut 0 bases from V and 4 bases from J, with 10 bases between.

J is TRBJ2-2 and V is TRBV7-9; 9 nucleotides line up with TRBD1. The CDR3 covers 15 residues. CDR1 SEHNR and CDR2 FQNEAQ come from the germline V gene (reference sequence). V lost 4 bases to trimming and J lost 5 bases; unmatched junction nucleotides: 5. The CDR3, as DNA: TGTGCCAGCAGCTGGGACAGGGCCTGGACCGGGGAGCTGTTTTTT. It specifies CASSWDRAWTGELFF. Full variable domain (outside the CDR3, taken from reference TRBV7-9 and TRBJ2-2): DTGVSQNPRHKITKRGQNVTFRCDPISEHNRLYWYRQTLGQGPEFLTYFQNEAQLEKSRLLSDRFSAERPKGSFSTLEIQRTEQGDSAMYLCASSWDRAWTGELFFGEGSRLTVL.

The rearrangement uses TRBV7-8 and TRBJ2-3; 13 bases align to TRBD2. The length of the CDR3 is 19 residues. Trimming took 3 bases from V and 3 from J; bases not matched to a gene: 12. CDR1 and CDR2 from the germline V gene are SGHVS and FQNEAQ. CDR3 in DNA: TGTGCCAGCAGCTTTTACACTAGCGGGAGGGCCTCGGGGACAGATACGCAGTATTTT. It translates to CASSFYTSGRASGTDTQYF.

The DNA for the CDR3 is TGTGCCAGCACCTCGGACAGGGGAGGACAGCAGTACTTC. The encoded protein is CASTSDRGGQQYF. The gene calls are TRBV27 and TRBJ2-7; 9 nucleotides agree with TRBD1. With 7 bases clipped from V and 8 bases from J, the junction kept 9 bases outside the gene matches. Per the germline V gene, CDR1 is MNHEY and CDR2 is SMNVEV (reference sequence). The CDR3 covers 13 residues.

This chain uses TRBV6-6 with TRBJ1-6; 9 bases align to TRBD1. The V gene end was trimmed by 5 bases and the J gene end by 8 bases; junction bases not matched to a gene: 4. CDR3 length: 14 residues. Germline V gene sequence: CDR1 MNHNY, CDR2 SVGAGI (reference sequence). CDR3 sequence: CASSTQGADSPLHF. The CDR3, as DNA: TGTGCCAGCAGTACACAGGGGGCGGATTCACCCCTCCACTTT.

The chain combines TRBV27 with TRBJ2-1; 9 positions agree with TRBD1. V shed 11 bases, J shed 4 bases, and the junction held 3 bases outside the gene matches. The germline V gene encodes CDR1 MNHEY and CDR2 SMNVEV (reference sequence). The CDR3 length is 12 residues. CDR3 residues: CAVGQGYNEQFF. CDR3 DNA: TGTGCCGTGGGACAGGGATACAATGAGCAGTTCTTC.

J is TRBJ1-1 and V is TRBV7-2; a possible D gene is TRBD1 (5 bases). Germline V lookup: CDR1 SGHTA, CDR2 FQGNSA. The CDR3 extends over 15 amino acids. Trimming took off 4 bases at V and 0 bases at J, with 12 bases between the two ends. The CDR3 is CASSSGGAVNTEAFF. For the CDR3, the DNA is TGTGCCAGCAGCTCCGGAGGGGCGGTGAACACTGAAGCTTTCTTT.

The chain employs TRBV2 and TRBJ2-2; 13 bases are shared with TRBD2. The CDR3 covers 15 residues. Trimming at V came to 6 bases and at J to 7 bases, leaving 5 bases not matched to a gene. Germline V gene lookup returns CDR1 SNHLY and CDR2 FYNNEI. The CDR3: CASRGLAGAIGELFF. CDR3 sequence (DNA): TGTGCCAGCAGAGGACTAGCGGGAGCCATCGGGGAGCTGTTTTTT.

This clone was observed once. The genes are TRBV5-1 and TRBJ1-1; D might be TRBD1 (6 bases). The germline gives CDR1 SGHRS, CDR2 YFSETQ. The CDR3 sequence is 14 residues long. V lost 4 bases and J lost 1, with 11 bases in between. CDR3 nucleotide sequence: TGCGCCAGCAGCGCCGGGACACAGAACACTGAAGCTTTCTTT. It codes for CASSAGTQNTEAFF.

The chain employs TRBV6-2 or TRBV6-3 and TRBJ1-5; D is uncertain. V lost 2 bases, J lost 4 bases, and 18 bases lay in between. CDR3 length: 17 amino acids. The germline V gene has CDR1 MNHEY and CDR2 SVGEGT. The CDR3 DNA follows: TGTGCCAGCAGTTACGACCCCGGGAGGGCTTGGAATCAGCCCCAGCATTTT. The encoded protein is CASSYDPGRAWNQPQHF.

The chain joins TRBV29-1 to TRBJ1-4; 8 nucleotides agree with TRBD1. V lost 4 bases to trimming and J lost 11 bases; unmatched junction nucleotides: 9. Germline-derived CDR1 and CDR2 are SQVTM and ANQGSEA. The length of the CDR3 is 13 residues. The CDR3 DNA is TGCAGCGTTGCCGCAGGGGGCGGTGGCAAACTGTTTTTT. Translated, it gives CSVAAGGGGKLFF.

The chain combines TRBV4-1 with TRBJ2-7; D unresolved. CDR1 and CDR2 from the germline V gene are MGHRA and YSYEKL. V lost 3 bases and J 3 bases, leaving 9 bases between the germline ends. The CDR3 is made up of 13 amino acids. CDR3 nucleotides: TGCGCCAGCAGCCAGTTCGAACTCTACGAGCAGTACTTC. Its protein is CASSQFELYEQYF.

The CDR3 coding sequence is TGTGCCAGCAGCCCGACGCGGGACAGATCTTCACCCCTCCACTTT. This translates into CASSPTRDRSSPLHF. The gene calls are TRBV2 and TRBJ1-6; 7 nucleotides line up with TRBD1. With V trimmed by 6 bases and J by 9 bases, 11 bases remained unmatched. Germline assignment: CDR1 SNHLY and CDR2 FYNNEI. The CDR3 runs 15 residues.

V is TRBV6-5 and J is TRBJ2-1, with 12 positions matching TRBD2. The germline CDR1 and CDR2 sequences are MNHEY and SVGAGI. Trimming removed 6 bases from V and 7 bases from J; junction bases left unmatched: 7. The CDR3 contains 15 residues. CDR3 nucleotides: TGTGCCAGCAGGCACCTAGCGGGAGGGGGAAATGAGCAGTTCTTC. Amino acids: CASRHLAGGGNEQFF.

This chain uses TRBV5-1 with TRBJ2-5; D is ambiguous. CDR1 is SGHRS and CDR2 is YFSETQ in the germline V gene. Trimming shortened V by 0 bases and J by 3 bases, and 6 bases separated the two germline ends. The CDR3 spans 13 residues. The CDR3 protein is CASSLAPEETQYF. The CDR3 coding sequence is TGCGCCAGCAGCTTGGCGCCAGAAGAGACCCAGTACTTC.

This rearrangement joins TRBV12-1 to TRBJ2-5; whether TRBD1, the table's D call, matches the DNA was not checked. TRBV12-1 is annotated as a pseudogene. This CDR3 contains 14 residues. Written as DNA, the CDR3 is TGTGCCAGCAGCTTTGAACAGGTACAAGAGACCCAGTACTTC. As protein: CASSFEQVQETQYF.

This chain joins TRBV7-3 and TRBJ2-7, with 13 bases that match TRBD2. This CDR3 contains 17 residues. Germline CDR1 reads SGHTA; CDR2 reads FQGTGA. The junction had 9 bases not matched to a gene; V was cut back by 2 bases and J by 5 bases. CDR3 sequence reads: CASSLPRTSGSQNEQYF. CDR3 DNA: TGTGCCAGCAGCTTACCCCGGACTAGCGGGAGTCAAAACGAGCAGTACTTC.

The CDR3 coding sequence is TGTGCCAGCAGCACCCGAACCACTCAAGAGACCCAGTACTTC. This sequence encodes CASSTRTTQETQYF. The rearrangement joins TRBV6-5 to TRBJ2-5; no reliable D call. With 6 bases removed from V and 2 bases from J, the gap between germline ends came to 13 bases. Germline CDR1 and CDR2: MNHEY and SVGAGI. CDR3 length: 14 amino acids.